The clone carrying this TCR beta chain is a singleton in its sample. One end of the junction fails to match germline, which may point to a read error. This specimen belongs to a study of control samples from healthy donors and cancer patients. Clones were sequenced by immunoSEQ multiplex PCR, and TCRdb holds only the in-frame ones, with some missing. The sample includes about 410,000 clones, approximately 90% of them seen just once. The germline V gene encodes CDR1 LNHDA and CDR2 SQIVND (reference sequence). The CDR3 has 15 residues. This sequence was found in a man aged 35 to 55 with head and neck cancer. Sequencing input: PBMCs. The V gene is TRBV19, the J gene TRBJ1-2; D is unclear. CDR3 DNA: TGTGCCAGTTCCCCTGGCGGAGGCCTCCTCTATGGCCACACCTTC. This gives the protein CASSPGGGLLYGHTF.